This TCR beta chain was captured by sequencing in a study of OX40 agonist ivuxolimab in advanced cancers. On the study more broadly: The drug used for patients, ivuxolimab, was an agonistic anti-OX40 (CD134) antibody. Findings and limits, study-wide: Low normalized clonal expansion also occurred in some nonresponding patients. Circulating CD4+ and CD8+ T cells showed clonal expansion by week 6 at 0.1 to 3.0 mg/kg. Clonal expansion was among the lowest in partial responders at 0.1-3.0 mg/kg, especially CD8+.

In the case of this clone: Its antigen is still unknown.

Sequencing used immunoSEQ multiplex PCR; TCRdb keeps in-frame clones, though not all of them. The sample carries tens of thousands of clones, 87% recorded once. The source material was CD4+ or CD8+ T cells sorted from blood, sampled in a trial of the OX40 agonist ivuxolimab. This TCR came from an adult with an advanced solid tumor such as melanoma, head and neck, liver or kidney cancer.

The CDR3 DNA follows: TGTGCCAGTAGTATACCTGGCGGGAGGGGATCTGAGCAGTTCTTC. Its translation is CASSIPGGRGSEQFF. V gene TRBV19 combines with J gene TRBJ2-1; 9 bases fit TRBD2. Germline V CDR1 and CDR2: LNHDA, SQIVND (reference sequence). CDR3 length equals 15 residues. The V segment lost 2 bases and the J segment 9 bases; nucleotides outside the gene matches: 8.